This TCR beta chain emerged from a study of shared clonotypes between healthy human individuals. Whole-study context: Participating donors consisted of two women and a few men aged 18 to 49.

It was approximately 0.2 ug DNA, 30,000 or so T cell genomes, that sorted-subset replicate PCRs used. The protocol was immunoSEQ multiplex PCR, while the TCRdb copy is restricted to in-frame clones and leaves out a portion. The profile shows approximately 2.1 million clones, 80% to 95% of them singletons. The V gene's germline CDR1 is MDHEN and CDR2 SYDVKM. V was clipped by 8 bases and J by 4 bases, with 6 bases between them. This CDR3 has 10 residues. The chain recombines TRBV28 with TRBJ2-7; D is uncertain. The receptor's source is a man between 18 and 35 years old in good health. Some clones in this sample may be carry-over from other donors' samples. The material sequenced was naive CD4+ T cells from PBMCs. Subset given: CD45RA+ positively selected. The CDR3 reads CASGYYEQYF. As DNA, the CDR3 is TGTGCCAGCGGTTATTACGAGCAGTACTTC.